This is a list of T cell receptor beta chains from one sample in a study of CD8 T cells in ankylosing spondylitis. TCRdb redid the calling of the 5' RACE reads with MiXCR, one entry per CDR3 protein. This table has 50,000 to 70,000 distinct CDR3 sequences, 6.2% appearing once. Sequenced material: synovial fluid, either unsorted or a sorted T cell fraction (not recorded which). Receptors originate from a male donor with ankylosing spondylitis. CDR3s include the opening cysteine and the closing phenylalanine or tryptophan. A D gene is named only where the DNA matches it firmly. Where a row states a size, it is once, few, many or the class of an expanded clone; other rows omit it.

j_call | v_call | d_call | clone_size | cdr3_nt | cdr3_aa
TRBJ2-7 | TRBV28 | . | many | TGTGCCAGCGGGCAATCACAGACCTACGAGCAGTACTTC | CASGQSQTYEQYF
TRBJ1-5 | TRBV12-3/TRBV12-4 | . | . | TGTGCCAGCAGTTTAGCGATAGGGGGGGGTGGGCCCCAGCATTTT | CASSLAIGGGGPQHF
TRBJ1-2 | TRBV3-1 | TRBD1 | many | TGTGCCAGCAGCCTCGGGACAGTCTATGGCTACACCTTC | CASSLGTVYGYTF
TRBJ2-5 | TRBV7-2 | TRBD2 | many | TGTGCCAGCAGCCCGGGGGGGCAGGGGTTGGAGACCCAGTACTTC | CASSPGGQGLETQYF
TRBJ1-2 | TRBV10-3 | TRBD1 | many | TGTGCCATCAGTGATACGGGACAGGGGGCTCGGTATGGCTACACCTTC | CAISDTGQGARYGYTF
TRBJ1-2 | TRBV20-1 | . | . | TGCAGTGCTAGAGATCCGGAACCGGGGCTCTATGGCTACACCTTC | CSARDPEPGLYGYTF
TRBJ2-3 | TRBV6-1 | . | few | TGTGCCAGCAGAACCGGGACACGGGCAGGGGATACGCAGTATTTT | CASRTGTRAGDTQYF
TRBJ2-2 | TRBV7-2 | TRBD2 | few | TGTGCCAGCGCCCTTAGCGGGAGGGCGAGCGGGGAGCTGTTTTTT | CASALSGRASGELFF
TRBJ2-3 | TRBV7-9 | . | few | TGTGCCAGCAGCAAGTCATCCGGCTACACAGATACGCAGTATTTT | CASSKSSGYTDTQYF
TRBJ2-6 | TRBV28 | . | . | TGTGCCAGCAGTTCTGGGGGGTCTGGGGCCAACGTCCTGACTTTC | CASSSGGSGANVLTF
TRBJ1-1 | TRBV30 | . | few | TGTGCCTGGAGGGGGGTCAGGACCAAAGCTTTCTTT | CAWRGVRTKAFF
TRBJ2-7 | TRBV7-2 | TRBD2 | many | TGTGCCAGCAGCTTAGCCCCTAGCGGGAGGACTAGCTCCTACGAGCAGTACTTC | CASSLAPSGRTSSYEQYF
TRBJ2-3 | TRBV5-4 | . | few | TGTGCCAGCAGCTTGGTGGACCAAGGCGCAGATACGCAGTATTTT | CASSLVDQGADTQYF
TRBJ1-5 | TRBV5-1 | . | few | TGCGCCAGCAGCCAAGGGTCTAGCAATCAGCCCCAGCATTTT | CASSQGSSNQPQHF
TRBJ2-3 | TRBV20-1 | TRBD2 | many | TGCAGTGCTAGGGGGGCTAGCGGGCGCACAGATACGCAGTATTTT | CSARGASGRTDTQYF
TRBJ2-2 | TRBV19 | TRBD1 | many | TGTGCCAGTAACCGAATTAAACCGGGACAGGGGGCATCTTCCGGGGAGCTGTTTTTT | CASNRIKPGQGASSGELFF
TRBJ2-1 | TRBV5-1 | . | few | TGCGCCAGCATGTCACAGGGCCCCAACTACAATGAGCAGTTCTTC | CASMSQGPNYNEQFF
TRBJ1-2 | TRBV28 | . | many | TGTGCCAGCAGTAGGCCTTGGCAGGGAGCTAACTATGGCTACACCTTC | CASSRPWQGANYGYTF
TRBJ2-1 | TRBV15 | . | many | TGTGCCACCAGCAGAGATACCTATGAGCAGTTCTTC | CATSRDTYEQFF
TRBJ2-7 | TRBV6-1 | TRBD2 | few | TGTGCCAGCAGTGAACTGCTAGCGGGAGGGTACGTGCAGTACTTC | CASSELLAGGYVQYF
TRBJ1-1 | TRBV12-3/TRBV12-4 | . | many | TGTGCCAGCAGCCCTCGGGGGGAAAAAGCTTTCTTT | CASSPRGEKAFF
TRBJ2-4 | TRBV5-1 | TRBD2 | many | TGCGCCAGCAGCCGTAGCGGGGGGGACATTCAGTACTTC | CASSRSGGDIQYF
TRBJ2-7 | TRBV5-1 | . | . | TGCGCCAGCAGCTTCCAGGCCGAGGTTGGGGGCGGCTACGAGCAGTACTTC | CASSFQAEVGGGYEQYF
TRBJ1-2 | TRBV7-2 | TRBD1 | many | TGTGCCAGCAGCTTCCAGGGGGGTTGGGGCTACACCTTC | CASSFQGGWGYTF
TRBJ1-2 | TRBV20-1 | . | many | TGCAGTGCGATAGACAGGCTCGGCTATGGCTACACCTTC | CSAIDRLGYGYTF
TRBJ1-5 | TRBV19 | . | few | TGTGCCAGTAGCCCCCCCCAGGGCAGGATCGCGCCCCAGCATTTT | CASSPPQGRIAPQHF
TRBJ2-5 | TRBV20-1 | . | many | TGCAGTGCTAGAGATCCCTGGTCAGAGACCCAGTACTTC | CSARDPWSETQYF
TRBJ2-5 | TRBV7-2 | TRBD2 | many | TGTGCCAGCAGTAGCGGGAGGGATTTGGAGACCCAGTACTTC | CASSSGRDLETQYF
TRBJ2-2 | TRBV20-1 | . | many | TGCAGTGCTAGTGCCAGGACGGGCACCGGGGAGCTGTTTTTT | CSASARTGTGELFF
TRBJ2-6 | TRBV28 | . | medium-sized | TGTGCCAGCAGATCACAAAGCTCTGGGGCCAACGTCCTGACTTTC | CASRSQSSGANVLTF
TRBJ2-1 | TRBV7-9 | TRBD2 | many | TGTGCCAGCACCCACCAGCCGGCTAGCGGGGGAGATGAGCAGTTCTTC | CASTHQPASGGDEQFF
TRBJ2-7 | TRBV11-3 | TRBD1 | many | TGTGCCAGCAGCTTAGATCGGCGGGACAGGTTCTCCTACGAGCAGTACTTC | CASSLDRRDRFSYEQYF
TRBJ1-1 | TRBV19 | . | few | TGTGCCAGTAGTATTGGGGGCGGCCTGATGAACACTGAAGCTTTCTTT | CASSIGGGLMNTEAFF
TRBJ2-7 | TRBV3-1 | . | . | TGTGCCAGCAGCCGTGACAGGTTCTCCTACGAGCAGTACTTC | CASSRDRFSYEQYF
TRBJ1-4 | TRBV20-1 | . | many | TGCAGTGCTAGAACAGGAAAATTTGGAAAACTGTTTTTT | CSARTGKFGKLFF
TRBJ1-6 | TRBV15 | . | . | TGTGCCACCAGCAGAGACCAGGACAGCCAAAATTCACCCCTCCACTTT | CATSRDQDSQNSPLHF
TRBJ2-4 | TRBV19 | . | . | TGTGCCAGTAGTTCCGCGAGGGGAAGCTTTCATCAGTACTTC | CASSSARGSFHQYF
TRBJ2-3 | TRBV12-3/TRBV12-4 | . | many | TGTGCCAGCAGTGAGTTTCAGGGAGATATGCAGTATTTT | CASSEFQGDMQYF
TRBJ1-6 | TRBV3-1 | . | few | TGTGCCAGCGCCGTCGGACAGCAGACTTCACCCCTCCACTTT | CASAVGQQTSPLHF
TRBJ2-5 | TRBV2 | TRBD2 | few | TGTGCCAAAAGACCGGGGGGTCGAGAGACCCAGTACTTC | CAKRPGGRETQYF
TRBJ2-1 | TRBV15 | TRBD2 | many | TGTGCCACCAGCAGAGATCTTCCGGCTAGCGGGGGCTCCTACAATGAGCAGTTCTTC | CATSRDLPASGGSYNEQFF
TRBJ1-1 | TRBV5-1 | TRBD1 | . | TGCGCCAGCAGCCCGGGGAGGGGGCATGGGAACACTGAAGCTTTCTTT | CASSPGRGHGNTEAFF
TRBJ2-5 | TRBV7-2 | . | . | TGTGCCAGCAGCTTAGGTTTTTTAGCAGGGGAGACCCAGTACTTC | CASSLGFLAGETQYF
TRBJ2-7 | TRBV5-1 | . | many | TGCGCCAGCAGCCCAGCGAAGGGAAATCTCTACGAGCAGTACTTC | CASSPAKGNLYEQYF
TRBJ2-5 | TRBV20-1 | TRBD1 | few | TGCAGTGCTACCCTACGACAGGGTTCGGAGACCCAGTACTTC | CSATLRQGSETQYF
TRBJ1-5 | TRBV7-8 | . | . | TGTGCCAGCAGCTTAGCCCCCGCGTGGAGCCCGAGGGATCAGCCCCAGCATTTT | CASSLAPAWSPRDQPQHF
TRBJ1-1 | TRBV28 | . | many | TGTGCCAGCAGTTCCAGACAAACAGTGGCTTTCTTT | CASSSRQTVAFF
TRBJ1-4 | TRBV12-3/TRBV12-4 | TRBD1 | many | TGTGCCAGCACCCGAACAGGGGATTATGAAAAACTGTTTTTT | CASTRTGDYEKLFF
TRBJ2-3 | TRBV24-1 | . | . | TGTGCCACCGGTGGGGACCCCACGGATACGCAGTATTTT | CATGGDPTDTQYF
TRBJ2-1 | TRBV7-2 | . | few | TGTGCCAGCAGCTTAGCCCGGGGTGGCGTGGAAGTTAAGAGCTCCTACAATGAGCAGTTCTTC | CASSLARGGVEVKSSYNEQFF
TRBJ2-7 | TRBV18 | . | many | TGTGCCAGCTCGACGACGGGACGGAGCTACGAGCAGTACTTC | CASSTTGRSYEQYF